The rows below give T cell receptor beta chains drawn from one sample of a study of preoperative IRX-2 immunotherapy in early breast cancer. Produced via immunoSEQ multiplex PCR; TCRdb's table is partial and in-frame only. Of roughly 42,000 clones in the sample, roughly 80% were seen once. This sample comprised tumor tissue, obtained after IRX-2 immunotherapy. Source of these receptors: a human donor with breast cancer. Both conserved end residues are part of each CDR3. A D gene is named only where the DNA matches it firmly. The size field is filled for only some rows; it gives once, few, many or a size class.

J gene | V gene | clone size | D gene | CDR3 length | CDR3 protein | CDR3 DNA
TRBJ2-7 | TRBV11-3 | NA | TRBD2 | 15 | CASSRGREGPREQYF | TGTGCCAGCAGCAGGGGGCGGGAGGGCCCTCGGGAGCAGTACTTC
TRBJ2-2 | TRBV7-4 | NA | TRBD2 | 19 | CASSLAKGLAGGNTGELFF | TGTGCCAGCAGCTTAGCCAAGGGACTAGCGGGCGGGAACACCGGGGAGCTGTTTTTT
TRBJ2-5 | TRBV18 | once | NA | 14 | CASSPDMSVETQYF | TGTGCCAGCTCACCTGACATGAGTGTGGAGACCCAGTACTTC
TRBJ2-7 | TRBV23-1 | NA | TRBD2 | 17 | CASSLTTGAGGGYEQYF | TGCGCCAGCAGCTTGACTACGGGAGCGGGAGGTGGTTACGAGCAGTACTTC
TRBJ1-5 | TRBV11-3 | NA | TRBD1 | 16 | CASSPGDRGHNQPQHF | TGTGCCAGCAGCCCCGGGGACAGGGGACACAATCAGCCCCAGCATTTT
TRBJ2-5 | TRBV15 | NA | NA | 14 | CATSRKTVQETQYF | TGTGCCACCAGCAGGAAGACAGTCCAAGAGACCCAGTACTTC
TRBJ2-1 | TRBV6-8 | once | TRBD2 | 17 | CASRPSLAGGPYNEQFF | TGTGCCAGCAGACCCTCTCTAGCGGGGGGGCCCTACAATGAGCAGTTCTTC
TRBJ2-3 | TRBV5-1 | NA | NA | 14 | CASSLAGPTDTQYF | TGCGCCAGCAGCTTGGCGGGTCCAACAGATACGCAGTATTTT
TRBJ1-1 | TRBV6-7 | NA | NA | 14 | CASRSGQGDTEAFF | TGTGCCAGCAGATCAGGGCAAGGGGACACTGAAGCTTTCTTT
TRBJ2-7 | TRBV5-1 | NA | TRBD1 | 16 | CASSLSGTGAFYEQYF | TGCGCCAGCAGCTTATCCGGGACAGGGGCCTTCTACGAGCAGTACTTC
TRBJ1-6 | TRBV5-1 | NA | TRBD1 | 14 | CASSPGQRNSPLHF | TGCGCCAGCAGCCCGGGACAGAGAAATTCACCCCTCCACTTT
TRBJ1-2 | TRBV28 | NA | NA | 15 | CASSFAETESYGYTF | TGTGCCAGCAGTTTTGCAGAGACAGAGAGCTATGGCTACACCTTC
TRBJ2-5 | TRBV14 | NA | TRBD1 | 14 | CASSRDRSQETQYF | TGTGCCAGCAGCCGGGACAGGAGCCAAGAGACCCAGTACTTC
TRBJ2-1 | TRBV6-7 | NA | TRBD2 | 15 | CASRSGLAGYNEQFF | TGTGCCAGCAGATCCGGACTAGCGGGATACAATGAGCAGTTCTTC
TRBJ2-5 | TRBV19 | NA | NA | 16 | CASSTGTAPRQETQYF | TGTGCCAGTAGTACAGGAACGGCCCCCAGACAAGAGACCCAGTACTTC
TRBJ2-7 | TRBV18 | NA | NA | 12 | CASSPGDYEQYF | TGTGCCAGCTCACCGGGAGACTACGAGCAGTACTTC
TRBJ2-3 | TRBV5-1 | NA | NA | 17 | CASRPFATGSSTDTQYF | TGCGCCAGCAGACCGTTCGCCACGGGGTCTAGCACAGATACGCAGTATTTT
TRBJ1-4 | TRBV6-8 | NA | NA | 15 | CASSDSGTLREKLFF | TGTGCCAGCAGTGATTCAGGGACCCTCCGTGAAAAACTGTTTTTT
TRBJ1-5 | TRBV6-8 | NA | NA | 13 | CAIQAEGDQPQHF | TGTGCCATACAGGCCGAGGGAGATCAGCCCCAGCATTTT
TRBJ1-3 | TRBV19 | NA | NA | 14 | CASRFLGSGNTIYF | TGTGCCAGTAGGTTTTTGGGCTCTGGAAACACCATATATTTT
TRBJ1-1 | TRBV1 | NA | NA | 15 | CTSSQDNRFGTEAFF | TGCACCAGCAGCCAAGATAATAGGTTCGGGACTGAAGCTTTCTTT
TRBJ2-3 | TRBV18 | NA | NA | 13 | CASSPPVPDTQYF | TGTGCCAGCTCACCCCCCGTGCCAGATACGCAGTATTTT
TRBJ2-2 | TRBV28 | once | TRBD1 | 14 | CASKGGGSIGELFF | TGTGCCAGCAAAGGGGGCGGGTCGATCGGGGAGCTGTTTTTT
TRBJ1-2 | TRBV18 | NA | NA | 12 | CASSPGENGYTF | TGTGCCAGCTCACCGGGGGAAAATGGCTACACCTTC
TRBJ1-3 | TRBV11-3 | NA | NA | 14 | CASTSASSGNTIYF | TGTGCCAGCACTTCCGCGAGCTCTGGAAACACCATATATTTT
TRBJ2-1 | TRBV19 | once | NA | 15 | CASSIAGSSYNEQFF | TGTGCCAGTAGTATAGCAGGGAGCTCCTACAATGAGCAGTTCTTC
TRBJ2-2 | TRBV7-1 | NA | TRBD1 | 15 | CASSFDRGHGGELFF | TGTGCCAGCAGCTTCGACAGGGGGCATGGCGGGGAGCTGTTTTTT
TRBJ2-7 | TRBV12-5 | NA | NA | 14 | CASGLVGGVTEQYF | TGTGCTAGTGGTTTGGTGGGGGGAGTGACCGAGCAGTACTTC
TRBJ2-5 | TRBV14 | NA | NA | 15 | CASSPKGRGQETQYF | TGTGCCAGCAGCCCCAAAGGTCGGGGACAAGAGACCCAGTACTTC
TRBJ2-7 | TRBV11-3 | NA | TRBD2 | 15 | CASSLVVAGGREQYF | TGTGCCAGCAGCTTGGTGGTAGCGGGAGGGCGAGAGCAGTACTTC
TRBJ2-3 | TRBV18 | NA | TRBD1 | 16 | CASSSSTGISTDTQYF | TGTGCCAGCTCATCCTCGACAGGGATCAGCACAGATACGCAGTATTTT
TRBJ1-2 | TRBV5-1 | once | NA | 15 | CASSLPPGGLSGYTF | TGCGCCAGCAGCCTACCCCCGGGCGGACTCTCTGGCTACACCTTC
TRBJ2-1 | TRBV18 | NA | NA | 13 | CASSRGLYREQFF | TGTGCCAGCTCACGGGGACTGTACAGAGAGCAGTTCTTC
TRBJ1-4 | TRBV5-1 | NA | NA | 14 | CASSLGRNNEKLFF | TGCGCCAGCAGCTTGGGACGGAATAATGAAAAACTGTTTTTT
TRBJ2-2 | TRBV6-8 | NA | NA | 16 | CASSLTGGGSTGELFF | TGTGCCAGCTCGCTCACCGGGGGCGGGAGCACCGGGGAGCTGTTTTTT
TRBJ2-5 | TRBV6-8 | NA | NA | 16 | CASSLPQSRVEETQYF | TGTGCCAGCAGTCTCCCCCAGAGCAGGGTGGAAGAGACCCAGTACTTC
TRBJ2-3 | TRBV7-1 | NA | TRBD2 | 17 | CASSPTRLAETTDTQYF | TGTGCCAGCAGCCCAACTCGACTAGCGGAGACCACAGATACGCAGTATTTT
TRBJ1-4 | TRBV6-8 | NA | NA | 14 | CASSLDLNNEKLFF | TGTGCCAGCAGTCTAGACCTAAATAATGAAAAACTGTTTTTT
TRBJ2-7 | TRBV11-3 | NA | TRBD2 | 16 | CASSLPGLAGVYEQYF | TGTGCCAGCAGCTTGCCAGGGCTAGCGGGAGTCTACGAGCAGTACTTC
TRBJ2-5 | TRBV11-3 | few | NA | 18 | CASSSRRNIGKVGETQYF | TGTGCCAGCAGCTCCAGGCGTAATATCGGAAAAGTGGGGGAGACCCAGTACTTC
TRBJ1-2 | TRBV6-8 | NA | NA | 12 | CASLRDSRGYTF | TGTGCCTCCTTGCGGGACTCTAGGGGCTACACCTTC
TRBJ1-5 | TRBV5-1 | once | TRBD1 | 14 | CASSLGGAEQPQHF | TGCGCCAGCAGCTTAGGGGGCGCGGAGCAGCCCCAGCATTTT
TRBJ2-3 | TRBV19 | NA | TRBD1 | 15 | CASKDRGDSSDTQYF | TGTGCCAGTAAGGACAGGGGTGATAGTTCAGATACGCAGTATTTT
TRBJ1-2 | TRBV15 | NA | NA | 14 | CATSRDGQDYGYTF | TGTGCCACCAGCAGAGATGGGCAGGACTATGGCTACACCTTC
TRBJ2-1 | TRBV22-1 | few | NA | 14 | CASSLQGTINEQFF | TGTGCCAGCAGTTTACAGGGGACGATCAATGAGCAGTTCTTC
TRBJ1-5 | TRBV19 | NA | NA | 17 | CASSIDRGTYSNQPQHF | TGTGCCAGTAGTATAGACAGGGGAACCTATAGCAATCAGCCCCAGCATTTT
TRBJ2-7 | TRBV18 | NA | NA | 12 | CASSPQGREQYF | TGTGCCAGCTCACCACAGGGGCGCGAGCAGTACTTC